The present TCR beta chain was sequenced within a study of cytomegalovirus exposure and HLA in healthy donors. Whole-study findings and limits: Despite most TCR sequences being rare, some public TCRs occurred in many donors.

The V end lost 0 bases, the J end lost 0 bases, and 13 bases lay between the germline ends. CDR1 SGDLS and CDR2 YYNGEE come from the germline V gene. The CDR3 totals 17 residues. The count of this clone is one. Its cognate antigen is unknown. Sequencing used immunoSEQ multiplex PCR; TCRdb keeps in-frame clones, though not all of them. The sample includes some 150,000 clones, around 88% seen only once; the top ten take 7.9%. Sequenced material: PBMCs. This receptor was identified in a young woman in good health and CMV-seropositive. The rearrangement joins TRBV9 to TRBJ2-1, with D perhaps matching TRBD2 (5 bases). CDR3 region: CASSVESGLSSYNEQFF. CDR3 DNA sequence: TGTGCCAGCAGCGTAGAATCGGGATTAAGCTCCTACAATGAGCAGTTCTTC.